The 21 T cell receptor beta chains below all came from one sample that was sequenced in a study of shared clonotypes between healthy human individuals. Measured with immunoSEQ multiplex PCR; TCRdb has only the in-frame clones, and not every one. The sample includes hundreds of thousands of clones, roughly 79% of them seen just once. Specimen: PBMCs. The receptors here all came from a woman aged 35 to 49 in good health. Some clones in this sample may be carry-over from other donors' samples.

Only one count was recorded for this clone. The chain combines TRBV15 with TRBJ2-5, with a tentative D call TRBD2 (5 bases). Germline V gives CDR1 LNHNV, CDR2 YYDKDF (reference sequence). This CDR3 comprises 14 residues. V lost 1 base and J lost 2, with 8 bases in between. CDR3 amino acids: CATSRGTLQETQYF. The CDR3 nucleotides read TGTGCCACCAGCAGAGGGACTCTTCAAGAGACCCAGTACTTC. Based on the CDR3 plus reference TRBV15 and TRBJ2-5, the full variable domain is DAMVIQNPRYQVTQFGKPVTLSCSQTLNHNVMYWYQQKSSQAPKLLFHYYDKDFNNEADTPDNFQSRRPNTSFCFLDIRSPGLGDTAMYLCATSRGTLQETQYFGPGTRLLVL.

CDR3 residues: CASSRIGGANTGELFF. Here the CDR3 DNA reads TGTGCCAGCAGCCGGATTGGCGGGGCGAACACCGGGGAGCTGTTTTTT. This chain joins TRBV5-6 and TRBJ2-2; a weak D match, TRBD2 (6 bases). The germline V gene has CDR1 SGHDT and CDR2 YYEEEE. The CDR3 length is 16 residues. Trimming pared 4 bases from V and 0 bases from J, leaving 13 bases between.

The V gene is TRBV11-2, the J gene TRBJ2-5, with D perhaps TRBD1 or TRBD2 (5 bases each). The tail of the sequence fits TRBJ2-7 better, so the J call may be wrong. The CDR3 is made up of 15 amino acids. CDR1 and CDR2 (germline): SGHAT, FQNNGV. The CDR3 sequence is CASSLNAKGPGEQYF. CDR3 nucleotides: TGTGCCAGCAGCTTAAACGCAAAGGGACCCGGCGAGCAGTACTTC.

This clone was detected only once. The chain links TRBV5-6 to TRBJ2-3, with a weak D call TRBD2 (5 bases). The CDR3 extends over 15 amino acids. The V end lost 1 base, the J end lost 0 bases, and 9 bases lay between the germline ends. The V gene's germline CDR1 is SGHDT and CDR2 YYEEEE. CDR3 nucleotides: TGTGCCAGCAGCTTGAGGACGGGAAGCACAGATACGCAGTATTTT. This encodes CASSLRTGSTDTQYF.

The V gene is TRBV14, the J gene TRBJ2-7; 11 bases are a match to TRBD1. CDR3 length equals 17 residues. CDR1 SGHDN and CDR2 FVKESK come from the germline V gene. Trimming at V came to 3 bases and at J to 4 bases, leaving 11 bases not matched to a gene. The CDR3 nucleotides read TGTGCCAGCAGCCACGATAGGGGACAGGGGGTTTGGTACGAGCAGTACTTC. This codes for CASSHDRGQGVWYEQYF.

The rearrangement links TRBV19 to TRBJ1-2; 8 nucleotides align to TRBD1. Germline values: CDR1 LNHDA, CDR2 SQIVND (reference sequence). The J segment lost 4 bases and the V segment lost 3 bases, leaving 4 bases of the junction unmatched. The CDR3 totals 14 residues. The CDR3 sequence is CASSMGQVGYGYTF. As DNA, the CDR3 is TGTGCCAGTAGTATGGGACAGGTCGGCTATGGCTACACCTTC. Based on the CDR3 plus reference TRBV19 and TRBJ1-2, the full variable domain is DGGITQSPKYLFRKEGQNVTLSCEQNLNHDAMYWYRQDPGQGLRLIYYSQIVNDFQKGDIAEGYSVSREKKESFPLTVTSAQKNPTAFYLCASSMGQVGYGYTFGSGTRLTVV.

This chain joins TRBV6-5 and TRBJ2-5; D tentatively reads TRBD1 or TRBD2 (5 bases each). The length of the CDR3 is 13 residues. The ends were cut back, 0 bases at V and 5 bases at J, with 7 bases in the middle. The germline V gene has CDR1 MNHEY and CDR2 SVGAGI. The CDR3 loop is CASSYSGDETQYF. The CDR3 coding sequence is TGTGCCAGCAGTTACTCGGGGGATGAGACCCAGTACTTC.

This CDR3 reads CASSPPSGRAFSNIGELFF. The DNA of the CDR3 is TGCGCCAGCAGCCCCCCTAGCGGGAGGGCCTTTTCGAATATCGGGGAGCTGTTTTTT. The chain couples TRBV4-1 to TRBJ2-2, with TRBD2 identical over 12 bases. There are 19 residues in the CDR3. CDR1 and CDR2 (germline): MGHRA, YSYEKL. Trimming cost V 4 bases and J 7 bases; bases outside gene matches: 16.

The table lists this clone with a count of one. The gene calls are TRBV19 and TRBJ2-3; D perhaps matches TRBD2 (5 bases). Trimming cost V 10 bases and J 2 bases, with 16 bases left between them. Germline CDR1 reads LNHDA; CDR2 reads SQIVND (reference sequence). The CDR3 spans 14 residues. The chain's CDR3 is CATQDSSPTDTQYF. The CDR3 region has the DNA TGTGCCACCCAGGACTCAAGCCCCACAGATACGCAGTATTTT.

There are a few counts of this clone. The genes are TRBV5-6 and TRBJ1-4; D perhaps matches TRBD1 (6 bases). CDR1 SGHDT and CDR2 YYEEEE come from the germline V gene. Trimming removed 4 bases at V and 7 bases at J, with 14 bases between. The CDR3 is 14 amino acids. The CDR3 nucleotides read TGTGCCAGCAGCCAACAGGGTTTGGGTGAAAAACTGTTTTTT. Protein: CASSQQGLGEKLFF.

The chain joins TRBV7-6 to TRBJ2-1, with D tentatively TRBD1 (6 bases). The CDR3 sequence is 15 residues long. Germline V gene data show CDR1 as SGHVS and CDR2 as FNYEAQ. Trimming removed 7 bases from V and 7 bases from J, with 20 bases in between. The CDR3 nucleotides are TGTGCCAGCAACGTTACAGGGCCCCCCTCGAATGAGCAGTTCTTC. Its protein product is CASNVTGPPSNEQFF.

The chain uses TRBV30 and TRBJ1-3; the D is unclear. This CDR3 is built from 13 residues. V was shortened by 2 bases and J by 3 bases, with 8 bases between the two germline ends. Germline CDR1 and CDR2: GTSNPN and SVGIG (reference sequence). The CDR3 here is CAWSRVYGNTIYF. The CDR3 DNA sequence: TGTGCCTGGAGTCGTGTTTATGGAAACACCATATATTTT.

The chain links TRBV5-1 to TRBJ2-1, with TRBD1 identical over 8 bases. Germline V CDR1 and CDR2: SGHRS, YFSETQ. The CDR3 totals 15 residues. With 1 base clipped from V and 7 bases from J, the junction kept 7 bases outside the gene matches. The DNA of the CDR3 is TGCGCCAGCAGCTTGACAGGGGGGTCTACAAATGAGCAGTTCTTC. It specifies CASSLTGGSTNEQFF.

A few counts support this clone. Additional DNA sequences in this sample encode the identical CDR3. The CDR3 region is CATSRDRGSSGNTIYF. The CDR3 bases are TGTGCCACCAGCAGAGACAGGGGGAGCTCTGGAAACACCATATATTTT. The genes are TRBV15 and TRBJ1-3; 7 bases agree with TRBD1. Germline lookup yields CDR1 LNHNV and CDR2 YYDKDF (reference sequence). The CDR3 is 16 residues long. V shed 0 bases, J shed 0 bases, and the junction held 2 bases outside the gene matches.

J is TRBJ1-3 and V is TRBV5-1, with D possibly TRBD1 on 6 matching bases. V lost 4 bases, J lost 0 bases, and 17 bases lay in between. The V gene's germline CDR1 is SGHRS and CDR2 YFSETQ. This CDR3 has 17 residues. CDR3 residues: CASSVWTADRSGNTIYF. The DNA of the CDR3 is TGCGCCAGCAGCGTATGGACAGCCGACCGCTCTGGAAACACCATATATTTT. Full variable domain (remainder filled in from reference TRBV5-1 and TRBJ1-3): KAGVTQTPRYLIKTRGQQVTLSCSPISGHRSVSWYQQTPGQGLQFLFEYFSETQRNKGNFPGRFSGRQFSNSRSEMNVSTLELGDSALYLCASSVWTADRSGNTIYFGEGSWLTVV.

The chain carries TRBV11-3 and TRBJ2-1; no definite D call. Germline assignment: CDR1 SGHNT and CDR2 YENEEA. This CDR3 contains 13 residues. V was trimmed by 3 bases and J by 0 bases, leaving 3 bases between them. For the CDR3, the DNA is TGTGCCAGCAGCTTGACCTCCTACAATGAGCAGTTCTTC. Protein product: CASSLTSYNEQFF.

The CDR3 bases are TGTGCCAGCAGTTCCCCCGGGACAGGGGGCCCCGGGGAGCTGTTTTTT. Translation: CASSSPGTGGPGELFF. The chain has TRBV6-5 and TRBJ2-2; 12 bases fit TRBD1. In germline, CDR1 is MNHEY, CDR2 SVGAGI. Trimming at V came to 4 bases and at J to 6 bases, leaving 6 bases not matched to a gene. CDR3 length: 16 amino acids.

V and J are TRBV7-9 and TRBJ1-4, with a tentative D call TRBD1 (5 bases). V lost 1 base and J lost 6, with 12 bases in between. The germline V gene encodes CDR1 SEHNR and CDR2 FQNEAQ (reference sequence). The CDR3 length is 15 residues. CDR3 in amino acids: CASSLVLGGDEKLFF. The CDR3 DNA reads as TGTGCCAGCAGCTTAGTTCTTGGGGGTGATGAAAAACTGTTTTTT.

CDR3 in DNA: TGTGCCAGCAGTAGGGGACAGGGGGCGGATGGCTACACCTTC. Protein sequence: CASSRGQGADGYTF. V is TRBV6-6 and J is TRBJ1-2, with 12 bases fitting TRBD1. Germline lookup yields CDR1 MNHNY and CDR2 SVGAGI (reference sequence). The CDR3 totals 14 residues. Trimming at V came to 5 bases and at J to 6 bases, leaving 4 bases not matched to a gene.

This chain links TRBV18 with TRBJ2-2; no clear D. The CDR3 sequence is 14 residues long. Per the germline V gene, CDR1 is KGHSH and CDR2 is LQKENI. V was shortened by 3 bases and J by 8 bases, with 13 bases between the two germline ends. CDR3 bases: TGTGCCAGCTCACCCGGAACTCGTTATGGGGAGCTGTTTTTT. Translated, it gives CASSPGTRYGELFF.

This clone appeared many times. The sample contains more than one DNA sequence encoding this CDR3. This rearrangement joins TRBV10-3 to TRBJ2-7; 9 nucleotides align to TRBD1. CDR1 and CDR2 from the germline V gene are ENHRY and SYGVKD. There are 13 residues in the CDR3. J gave up 3 bases and V 4 bases, and 1 base lay outside the gene matches. The CDR3 nucleotides are TGTGCCATCAGTGGGACAGGGGACTACGAGCAGTACTTC. It yields the protein CAISGTGDYEQYF.